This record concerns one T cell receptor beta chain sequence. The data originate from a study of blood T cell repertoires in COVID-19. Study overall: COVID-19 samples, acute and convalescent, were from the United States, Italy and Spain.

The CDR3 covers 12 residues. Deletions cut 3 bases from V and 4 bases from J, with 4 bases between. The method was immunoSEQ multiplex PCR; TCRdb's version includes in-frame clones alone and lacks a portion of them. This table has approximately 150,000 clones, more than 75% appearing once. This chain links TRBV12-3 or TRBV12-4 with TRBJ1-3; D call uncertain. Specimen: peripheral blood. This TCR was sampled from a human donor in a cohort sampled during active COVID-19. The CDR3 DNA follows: TGTGCCAGCAGTTTCGGGGGAAACACCATATATTTT. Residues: CASSFGGNTIYF.